The clone carrying this T cell receptor beta chain appeared many times. Its antigen remains unidentified. This CDR3 is built from 15 residues. The germline V gene has CDR1 LGHDT and CDR2 YNNKEL (reference sequence). V was shortened by 5 bases and J by 5 bases, with 19 bases between the two germline ends. Subjects with ophthalmopathy showed a Clinical Activity Score no lower than 3, a NOSPECS grade no lower than 4, and a duration shorter than 3 months. Patients having uncontrolled infection, another autoimmune disease, pregnancy or lactation were not included. Fresh 10 ml peripheral blood yielded PBMCs. The entry originates in a study of T cells in Graves' hyperthyroidism and ophthalmopathy. Study-level results: Also found in blood were most expanded thyroid clonotypes above 0.001.

It was RNA transcripts that yielded the amplified TCR beta CDR3 regions. The HTBI set primed first-round TCR CDR3 RT-PCR. Using its own MiXCR run on the multiplex PCR reads, TCRdb lists one record per CDR3 protein. The sample yields a few hundred thousand distinct CDR3 sequences, roughly 20% seen once. This rearrangement joins TRBV3-1 to TRBJ2-7, with a weak D call TRBD1 (5 bases). The source material was blood. The clonotype comes from a man aged 18 to 29 with Graves' ophthalmopathy. As DNA, the CDR3 is TGTGCCAGCAGCGCAGCAGTTCTAGGGGTACACGAGCAGTACTTC. Protein sequence: CASSAAVLGVHEQYF.